The source of this T cell receptor beta chain is a study of T cell responses to AZD1222 COVID-19 vaccine. Points on this clone: Its antigen is unknown.

Study-level findings and limits: Mostly white British, mostly female donors; authors suggested clonal diversity may be underestimated. Dominant CD4 TCR responses targeted spike regions 160-218 and 743-854. Spike-specific TCR breadth and depth rose after two AZD1222 doses.

Second-dose timings of about 4 or about 12 weeks were pooled. The CDR3 sequence is 15 residues long. CDR1 is SGHRS and CDR2 is YFSETQ in the germline V gene. Trimming cost V 0 bases and J 1 base, with 9 bases left between them. Sequencing was performed with immunoSEQ multiplex PCR; in TCRdb, only in-frame clones are kept and a portion is missing. The sample includes about 140,000 clones, more than 75% of them seen just once. This TCR derives from an adult who received the AZD1222 COVID-19 vaccine. This specimen was peripheral blood, taken 28 days after the second AZD1222 dose. The genes are TRBV5-1 and TRBJ2-3, with D perhaps matching TRBD1 (6 bases). The CDR3 nucleotides read TGCGCCAGCAGCTTGGGACAGGAAGGCACAGATACGCAGTATTTT. It is translated as CASSLGQEGTDTQYF.